Listed below are T cell receptor beta chains from one sample, sequenced in a study of T cells in Graves' hyperthyroidism and ophthalmopathy. One entry per CDR3 protein results from TCRdb running MiXCR on the multiplex PCR reads. The sample yields about 320,000 distinct CDR3 sequences, 16% seen once. The sample was blood. Every receptor here comes from a young man with Graves' hyperthyroidism. The CDR3 runs from the conserved cysteine through the conserved F or W. A D gene is named only where the DNA matches it firmly. Size is omitted from some rows. Given values are once, few, many or a class for expanded clones.

d_call,clone_size,j_call,v_call,cdr3_aa,cdr3_nt
NA,many,TRBJ1-2,TRBV28,CASSLSVMGKNYGYTF,TGTGCCAGCAGTTTATCAGTAATGGGTAAAAACTATGGCTACACCTTC
NA,many,TRBJ2-3,TRBV7-8,CASSLVWPLDSTDTQYF,TGTGCCAGCAGCTTAGTTTGGCCACTCGATAGCACAGATACGCAGTATTTT
NA,many,TRBJ2-1,TRBV10-3,CAISEEGAGSEQFF,TGTGCCATCAGTGAAGAGGGTGCGGGGAGCGAGCAGTTCTTC
TRBD1,NA,TRBJ1-2,TRBV19,CASETGVNGYTF,TGTGCCAGTGAGACAGGGGTGAATGGCTACACCTTC
NA,NA,TRBJ2-1,TRBV10-3,CAISLGSKGGNEQFF,TGTGCCATCAGCCTCGGGAGCAAGGGTGGGAATGAGCAGTTCTTC
NA,NA,TRBJ2-5,TRBV7-9,CASSTTTGENQETQYF,TGTGCCAGCAGCACAACAACTGGGGAGAACCAAGAGACCCAGTACTTC
NA,many,TRBJ2-1,TRBV28,CASRTEFSYNEQFF,TGTGCCAGCAGGACGGAGTTCTCCTACAATGAGCAGTTCTTC
NA,NA,TRBJ2-1,TRBV20-1,CSARPGPRNGEQFF,TGCAGTGCTAGGCCGGGCCCCAGAAATGGTGAGCAGTTCTTC
NA,many,TRBJ2-1,TRBV5-1,CASSFQDSYNEQFF,TGCGCCAGCAGCTTCCAAGACTCCTACAATGAGCAGTTCTTC
NA,few,TRBJ2-1,TRBV9,CASSVGSEQFF,TGTGCCAGCAGCGTAGGGAGTGAGCAGTTCTTC
TRBD1,many,TRBJ1-5,TRBV6-6,CASSYIPPFDRGTQPQHF,TGTGCCAGCAGTTACATTCCTCCTTTCGACAGGGGAACTCAGCCCCAGCATTTT
NA,NA,TRBJ1-1,TRBV4-1,CASSQAASGPRNTEAFF,TGCGCCAGCAGCCAAGCCGCCTCAGGGCCGCGGAACACTGAAGCTTTCTTT
NA,many,TRBJ2-1,TRBV2,CASSQRVDNEQFF,TGTGCCAGCAGCCAACGTGTCGACAATGAGCAGTTCTTC
TRBD2,many,TRBJ2-7,TRBV28,CASLHIAGVGEQYF,TGTGCCAGCCTTCATATTGCGGGAGTCGGCGAGCAGTACTTC
NA,many,TRBJ2-3,TRBV7-9,CASSSHGTGTQYF,TGTGCCAGCAGCTCGCACGGGACGGGGACGCAGTATTTT
TRBD2,many,TRBJ2-7,TRBV12-3/TRBV12-4,CASSPSGSIYEQYF,TGTGCCAGCAGCCCAAGCGGGAGTATCTACGAGCAGTACTTC
NA,NA,TRBJ2-7,TRBV5-5,CASTLGWSSYEQYF,TGTGCCAGCACATTAGGGTGGAGCTCCTACGAGCAGTACTTC
TRBD1,many,TRBJ1-6,TRBV6-1,CASNRLGQGASPLHF,TGTGCCAGCAATAGGCTTGGACAGGGAGCTTCACCCCTCCACTTT
NA,many,TRBJ1-1,TRBV3-1,CASSRQGDHTEAFF,TGTGCCAGCAGCCGGCAAGGGGATCACACTGAAGCTTTCTTT
TRBD2,NA,TRBJ2-7,TRBV29-1,CSVVGLADSRGYEQYF,TGCAGCGTTGTGGGACTAGCGGACAGTAGAGGCTACGAGCAGTACTTC
NA,many,TRBJ2-2,TRBV5-1,CASSSAGTGELAGEVGELFF,TGCGCCAGCAGTAGCGCCGGGACAGGGGAATTAGCGGGAGAAGTCGGGGAGCTGTTTTTT
NA,NA,TRBJ1-5,TRBV3-1,CASSQGYRSNQPQHF,TGTGCCAGCAGCCAAGGGTATAGAAGCAATCAGCCCCAGCATTTT
NA,NA,TRBJ1-1,TRBV29-1,CSVDGPGLYTEAFF,TGCAGCGTTGATGGCCCGGGACTCTACACTGAAGCTTTCTTT
TRBD2,many,TRBJ2-1,TRBV28,CGYGGRNEQFF,TGTGGCTACGGGGGGAGAAATGAGCAGTTCTTC
NA,many,TRBJ2-1,TRBV5-1,CASSLEGWSFEQFF,TGCGCCAGCAGCCTCGAGGGGTGGAGCTTTGAGCAGTTCTTC